These 30 T cell receptor beta chains came from one sample sequenced in a study of cytomegalovirus exposure and HLA in healthy donors. It was with 60 Vbeta and 13 Jbeta primers that the PCR ran. Assay used: immunoSEQ multiplex PCR; TCRdb lists only in-frame clones, some missing. The sample lists approximately 150,000 clones; around two thirds were seen once. The source material was PBMCs. The origin of the receptors is a man younger than 45 in good health and CMV-seropositive.

The chain couples TRBV5-4 to TRBJ2-3, with 8 bases that match TRBD2. The germline CDR1 and CDR2 sequences are SGHNT and YYREEE (reference sequence). The trim removed 4 bases at V and 6 bases at J, leaving 10 bases unmatched. The CDR3 runs to 15 residues. The CDR3 region is CASSAPGGERDTQYF. DNA of the CDR3: TGTGCCAGCAGCGCCCCGGGAGGGGAAAGGGATACGCAGTATTTT.

This clone was detected a few times. The V call is TRBV27, the J call TRBJ1-6; 11 bases are a match to TRBD1. V was clipped by 0 bases and J by 8 bases; unmatched bases: 0. Per the germline V gene, CDR1 is MNHEY and CDR2 is SMNVEV (reference sequence). The CDR3 consists of 15 residues. In DNA, the CDR3 is TGTGCCAGCAGTTTATCGGGACAGGGGGATTCACCCCTCCACTTT. The encoded protein is CASSLSGQGDSPLHF.

The rearrangement links TRBV25-1 to TRBJ2-5, with TRBD2 matching over 10 bases. Germline CDR1 reads MGHDK; CDR2 reads SYGVNS. The CDR3 spans 13 residues. V dropped 9 bases and J dropped 7; count of bases not matched to a gene: 8. CDR3 sequence reads: CASLKAGGGTQYF. In nucleotides, the CDR3 is TGTGCCAGTTTAAAAGCGGGAGGGGGGACCCAGTACTTC.

The V and J genes are TRBV27 and TRBJ1-3, with D perhaps TRBD1 (6 bases). The germline V gene has CDR1 MNHEY and CDR2 SMNVEV (reference sequence). The CDR3 consists of 14 residues. The V end lost 3 bases, the J end lost 0 bases, and 6 bases lay between the germline ends. DNA for the CDR3: TGTGCCAGCAGTTTCAGGGGCTCTGGAAACACCATATATTTT. Amino acids: CASSFRGSGNTIYF.

This chain connects TRBV6-6 to TRBJ1-1, with D unresolved. Germline assignment: CDR1 MNHNY and CDR2 SVGAGI (reference sequence). Trimming left V 0 bases short and J 9 bases short, with 8 bases between. The CDR3 spans 12 residues. As DNA, the CDR3 is TGTGCCAGCAGTTACTCAGGAGTAAAAGCTTTCTTT. This gives the protein CASSYSGVKAFF.

The rearrangement joins TRBV19 to TRBJ1-4; TRBD1 matches at 8 bases. Germline trimming cut 6 bases from V and 3 bases from J; bases unmatched to any gene: 6. The CDR3 extends over 15 amino acids. Germline V CDR1 and CDR2: LNHDA, SQIVND (reference sequence). CDR3 coding DNA: TGTGCCAGTAGACTTCCGGGACAGGCTAATGAAAAACTGTTTTTT. Translated, it gives CASRLPGQANEKLFF. The variable domain in full, with the rest retrieved from reference TRBV19 and TRBJ1-4, is DGGITQSPKYLFRKEGQNVTLSCEQNLNHDAMYWYRQDPGQGLRLIYYSQIVNDFQKGDIAEGYSVSREKKESFPLTVTSAQKNPTAFYLCASRLPGQANEKLFFGSGTQLSVL.

This clone was seen a few times. The V and J genes are TRBV18 and TRBJ2-7; 11 nucleotides line up with TRBD2. V was pared by 2 bases and J by 3 bases, with 3 bases of the junction left unmatched. The CDR3 covers 15 residues. The germline gives CDR1 KGHSH, CDR2 LQKENI. DNA for the CDR3: TGTGCCAGCTCACCAGGTAGCGGGAGGGTCTACGAGCAGTACTTC. Translated: CASSPGSGRVYEQYF.

The chain joins TRBV19 to TRBJ1-4; no reliable D call. V lost 6 bases and J lost 7, with 18 bases in between. Germline V gene sequence: CDR1 LNHDA, CDR2 SQIVND (reference sequence). The CDR3 sequence is 15 residues long. CDR3 loop: CASRQVWSSGEKLFF. CDR3 nucleotides: TGTGCCAGTAGGCAAGTATGGAGCAGTGGTGAAAAACTGTTTTTT.

The rearrangement links TRBV2 to TRBJ1-1, with 8 bases fitting TRBD1. The CDR3 has 15 amino acids. Germline V gene sequence: CDR1 SNHLY, CDR2 FYNNEI. V trimming: 6 bases; J trimming: 0 bases; junction bases outside the gene matches: 6. The CDR3 reads CASSGTGDLNTEAFF. CDR3 sequence (DNA): TGTGCCAGCAGCGGGACAGGCGATCTGAACACTGAAGCTTTCTTT. The full variable domain, rest sourced from reference TRBV2 and TRBJ1-1, is EPEVTQTPSHQVTQMGQEVILRCVPISNHLYFYWYRQILGQKVEFLVSFYNNEISEKSEIFDDQFSVERPDGSNFTLKIRSTKLEDSAMYFCASSGTGDLNTEAFFGQGTRLTVV.

This clone has a handful of counts. The chain links TRBV11-2 to TRBJ2-7; no clear D. Deletions cut 1 base from V and 3 bases from J, with 10 bases between. The CDR3 runs 14 residues. Germline V gene lookup returns CDR1 SGHAT and CDR2 FQNNGV. CDR3 in amino acids: CASSLVLKNYEQYF. The CDR3 bases are TGTGCCAGCAGCTTAGTCCTAAAAAACTACGAGCAGTACTTC.

This chain connects TRBV25-1 to TRBJ2-1; D perhaps matches TRBD1 (6 bases). The germline V gene has CDR1 MGHDK and CDR2 SYGVNS. CDR3 length equals 15 residues. With 4 bases removed from V and 0 bases from J, the gap between germline ends came to 10 bases. CDR3 sequence: CASSAGQYSYNEQFF. The CDR3 nucleotides are TGTGCCAGCAGTGCCGGACAGTACTCCTACAATGAGCAGTTCTTC.

This clone was picked up one time. CDR3 sequence reads: CASSQGQGSYEQYF. Here the CDR3 DNA reads TGCGCCAGCAGCCAGGGACAGGGCTCCTACGAGCAGTACTTC. The chain couples TRBV4-1 to TRBJ2-5, with 9 positions matching TRBD1. The DNA matches TRBJ2-7 better at its end, which makes the J call doubtful. The CDR3 totals 14 residues. Per the germline V gene, CDR1 is MGHRA and CDR2 is YSYEKL.

The chain links TRBV5-6 to TRBJ2-1, with 14 bases matching TRBD2. After removal of 2 bases from V and 4 bases from J, the junction contained 11 bases not matched to a gene. Germline CDR1 and CDR2: SGHDT and YYEEEE. The CDR3 has 19 residues. The CDR3 DNA reads as TGTGCCAGCAGCTTCACGACTTCGACTAGCGGGAGGGTATACAATGAGCAGTTCTTC. Amino acid sequence: CASSFTTSTSGRVYNEQFF.

The chain couples TRBV29-1 to TRBJ2-1; 7 nucleotides agree with TRBD1. V lost 5 bases to trimming and J lost 0 bases; unmatched junction nucleotides: 7. The CDR3 contains 15 residues. CDR1 SQVTM and CDR2 ANQGSEA come from the germline V gene. The DNA for the CDR3 is TGCAGCGTTACCGGGACAGCAAGCTCCTACAATGAGCAGTTCTTC. Its translation is CSVTGTASSYNEQFF.

This chain links TRBV4-1 with TRBJ2-5; 9 nucleotides line up with TRBD1. TRBJ2-7 explains the end of the DNA better; the J call may be wrong. Germline values: CDR1 MGHRA, CDR2 YSYEKL. The CDR3 has 15 residues. For the CDR3, the DNA is TGCGCCAGCAGCCAAGACGGGACAGGGATCTTCGAGCAGTACTTC. Protein: CASSQDGTGIFEQYF.

The sample holds a few counts of this clone. The chain uses TRBV4-1 and TRBJ1-4; D remains unclear. Germline V gives CDR1 MGHRA, CDR2 YSYEKL. The V end was cut by 3 bases, the J end by 5 bases, with 4 bases between. This CDR3 region has 12 residues. The CDR3 loop reads CASSHPNEKLFF. CDR3 bases: TGCGCCAGCAGCCACCCAAATGAAAAACTGTTTTTT.

The chain couples TRBV5-1 to TRBJ2-4, with D maybe TRBD1 (6 bases). The CDR3 loop spans 14 amino acids. Trimming pared 0 bases from V and 5 bases from J, leaving 9 bases between. CDR1 and CDR2 from the germline V gene are SGHRS and YFSETQ. Written as DNA, the CDR3 is TGCGCCAGCAGCTTGGACAGGGTGGAAAACATTCAGTACTTC. It encodes CASSLDRVENIQYF.

V usage is TRBV6-5 and J usage is TRBJ1-1, with D perhaps matching TRBD1 (5 bases). CDR3 length equals 12 residues. CDR1 and CDR2 from the germline V gene are MNHEY and SVGAGI. Trimming removed 2 bases from V and 11 bases from J, with 12 bases in between. CDR3 protein: CASSYVQGKAFF. CDR3 in DNA: TGTGCCAGCAGTTACGTTCAGGGAAAGGCTTTCTTT.

This chain joins TRBV2 and TRBJ2-7, with 7 bases that match TRBD2. With 6 bases clipped from V and 2 bases from J, the junction kept 13 bases outside the gene matches. CDR1 and CDR2 (germline): SNHLY, FYNNEI. This CDR3 spans 16 amino acids. The CDR3 nucleotides read TGTGCCAGCAGGAATTCACGGGGGGACGGACCCTACGAGCAGTACTTC. Protein sequence: CASRNSRGDGPYEQYF.

This chain links TRBV25-1 with TRBJ1-1; the match to TRBD1 covers 8 bases. CDR3 size: 13 residues. Germline V gene data show CDR1 as MGHDK and CDR2 as SYGVNS. After removal of 8 bases from V and 10 bases from J, the junction contained 12 bases not matched to a gene. In DNA, the CDR3 is TGTGCCAGCTCCTCGGACAGGGTCAAAGTAGCTTTCTTT. It is translated as CASSSDRVKVAFF.

The table lists this clone with a count of one. The rearrangement uses TRBV7-2 and TRBJ2-5, with D maybe TRBD2 (6 bases). Trimming stripped 3 bases from V and 2 bases from J, with 10 bases between. Germline assignment: CDR1 SGHTA and CDR2 FQGNSA. This CDR3 has 14 amino acids. CDR3 sequence (DNA): TGTGCCAGCAGCTTGGGGGGATTACAAGAGACCCAGTACTTC. It codes for CASSLGGLQETQYF.

The chain recombines TRBV9 with TRBJ2-4, with TRBD1 matching 9 bases. The J segment lost 7 bases and the V segment lost 2 bases, leaving 10 bases of the junction unmatched. The CDR3 length is 16 residues. CDR1 and CDR2 (germline): SGDLS, YYNGEE. The CDR3 DNA reads as TGTGCCAGCAGCGTGGGTTTACAGGGGGCTTCCAACATTCAGTACTTC. This codes for CASSVGLQGASNIQYF.

DNA for the CDR3: TGTGCCAGCGGAAAGGGGGGGTGGGAGCAGTACTTC. Translating gives CASGKGGWEQYF. The chain employs TRBV9 and TRBJ2-7, with D possibly matching TRBD2 (7 bases). V gave up 7 bases and J gave up 7 bases, with 15 bases separating them. This CDR3 is 12 amino acids long. Per the germline V gene, CDR1 is SGDLS and CDR2 is YYNGEE. Full variable domain (remainder filled in from reference TRBV9 and TRBJ2-7): DSGVTQTPKHLITATGQRVTLRCSPRSGDLSVYWYQQSLDQGLQFLIQYYNGEERAKGNILERFSAQQFPDLHSELNLSSLELGDSALYFCASGKGGWEQYFGPGTRLTVT.

CDR3 coding DNA: TGCGCCAGCAGTCCGACTAGTGGTCGGACAGATACGCAGTATTTT. Its translation is CASSPTSGRTDTQYF. The chain employs TRBV4-1 and TRBJ2-3, with D tentatively TRBD2 (6 bases). V lost 6 bases, J lost 3 bases, and 16 bases lay in between. CDR1 and CDR2 from the germline V gene are MGHRA and YSYEKL. The CDR3 covers 15 residues.

The gene calls are TRBV27 and TRBJ2-7, with TRBD1 identical over 7 bases. Germline trimming cut 6 bases from V and 4 bases from J; bases unmatched to any gene: 9. CDR3 size: 14 residues. Germline V gene data show CDR1 as MNHEY and CDR2 as SMNVEV (reference sequence). In DNA, the CDR3 is TGTGCCAGCAGACGGGCAGGGGGTGTATACGAGCAGTACTTC. It translates to CASRRAGGVYEQYF.

This clone turned up a few times. This sequence joins TRBV18 and TRBJ2-2, with TRBD2 identical over 11 bases. With 2 bases clipped from V and 7 bases from J, the junction kept 9 bases outside the gene matches. The length of the CDR3 is 17 residues. Germline loops: CDR1 KGHSH, CDR2 LQKENI. The CDR3 here is CASSPDTSGSSGGELFF. The CDR3 region has the DNA TGTGCCAGCTCACCAGACACTAGCGGGAGTAGTGGCGGGGAGCTGTTTTTT.

This clone was seen more than once but under ten times. V gene TRBV11-2 combines with J gene TRBJ1-1, with D hard to call. Trimming shortened V by 7 bases and J by 0 bases, and 9 bases separated the two germline ends. The CDR3 loop spans 13 amino acids. Germline V gives CDR1 SGHAT, CDR2 FQNNGV. This CDR3 reads CASNPELNTEAFF. The CDR3 region has the DNA TGTGCCAGCAACCCAGAATTGAACACTGAAGCTTTCTTT.

This clone came up a few times. The chain combines TRBV25-1 with TRBJ2-7; the D gene is possibly TRBD2 (7 bases). Germline V lookup: CDR1 MGHDK, CDR2 SYGVNS. This CDR3 has 13 residues. Trimming shortened V by 6 bases and J by 6 bases, and 15 bases separated the two germline ends. CDR3 DNA: TGTGCCAGCAGCGCTAGGGAGGGGGGCGAGCAGTACTTC. Amino acid sequence: CASSAREGGEQYF.

This clone was seen a few times. V is TRBV2 and J is TRBJ2-3; 7 bases map to TRBD1. The CDR3 has 15 amino acids. The trim removed 6 bases at V and 0 bases at J, leaving 6 bases unmatched. Germline lookup yields CDR1 SNHLY and CDR2 FYNNEI. The CDR3 DNA reads as TGTGCCAGCAGCTGGGGACAGCCTAGCACAGATACGCAGTATTTT. As protein: CASSWGQPSTDTQYF. Full variable domain (missing parts from reference TRBV2 and TRBJ2-3): EPEVTQTPSHQVTQMGQEVILRCVPISNHLYFYWYRQILGQKVEFLVSFYNNEISEKSEIFDDQFSVERPDGSNFTLKIRSTKLEDSAMYFCASSWGQPSTDTQYFGPGTRLTVL.

This clone turned up a few times. The gene calls are TRBV25-1 and TRBJ2-7, with 8 nucleotides matching TRBD1. This CDR3 is built from 14 residues. Germline CDR1 MGHDK, CDR2 SYGVNS. V lost 7 bases, J lost 0 bases, and 5 bases stayed unmatched. DNA of the CDR3: TGTGCCAGCATCAGGACAGGGAGCTCCTACGAGCAGTACTTC. Translated, it gives CASIRTGSSYEQYF.